This T cell receptor (beta chain) was retrieved from a study of blood T cell repertoires in COVID-19. Study-level background: Spain, Italy and the United States supplied samples that represented acute and convalescent COVID-19. PBMCs, B-cell-depleted T cells, or T cells were the source of the cDNA or gDNA that made up the material.

Seattle enrolled patients during active infection and tracked them longitudinally. The data were produced by immunoSEQ multiplex PCR, yet TCRdb's version contains in-frame clones alone and is incomplete. The sample yields around 260,000 clones, roughly 80% seen once. J lost 7 bases, V lost 6 bases, and 11 bases had no gene match. The CDR3 runs 16 residues. Looked up from germline, CDR1 is MDHEN and CDR2 is SYDVKM. The TCR comes from a person aged 70 to 80 with COVID-19, enrolled during active disease. This chain joins TRBV28 and TRBJ1-6; 8 bases map to TRBD1. Sequencing was carried out using peripheral blood. DNA of the CDR3: TGTGCCAGCAGCCGGGCCCGGCGGGACAGGAATTCACCCCTCCACTTT. It is translated as CASSRARRDRNSPLHF. The full variable domain, rest sourced from reference TRBV28 and TRBJ1-6, is DVKVTQSSRYLVKRTGEKVFLECVQDMDHENMFWYRQDPGLGLRLIYFSYDVKMKEKGDIPEGYSVSREKKERFSLILESASTNQTSMYLCASSRARRDRNSPLHFGNGTRLTVT.